This T cell receptor (beta chain) was captured by sequencing in a study of T-cell memory formation after mild COVID-19. Overall study: The two donors had largely donor-specific TCR clusters.

Comment on this clonotype: Its antigen remains unidentified.

The germline V gene has CDR1 SGHTA and CDR2 FQGTGA. The CDR3 contains 15 residues. After removal of 4 bases from V and 6 bases from J, the junction contained 9 bases not matched to a gene. Findings of the study overall: Contracting clones localized mainly to CM and EM when CD4+ and mainly to EMRA when CD8+. The authors left the SARS-CoV-2 specificity of second-wave clones peaking on day 37 unconfirmed. Clones contracting across day 15 to 85 had a balanced CD4/CD8 profile; later expanding clones leaned CD4+.

TCRdb reprocessed the 5' RACE reads via MiXCR and lists one record per CDR3 protein. The sample holds 310,000 or so distinct CDR3 sequences, approximately 16% seen once. V gene TRBV7-3 combines with J gene TRBJ2-3; 8 bases agree with TRBD2. The receptor was derived from a man aged 18 to 35 who had mild COVID-19 (a few samples of this study predate the infection). Cell type and time point are not known. Sequencing was performed on PBMCs or a T cell subset sorted from them (not recorded which). CDR3 nucleotide sequence: TGTGCCAGCAGCTCGAGAACGGGGGGGCTGGATACGCAGTATTTT. Encoded protein: CASSSRTGGLDTQYF.